The 13 T cell receptor beta chains reported below all come from one sample, sequenced in a study of T cell responses to AZD1222 COVID-19 vaccine. Some clones are missing from TCRdb's copy, which holds only in-frame ones; the method was immunoSEQ multiplex PCR. The table includes 99,000 or so clones, over 80% detected once. This sample comprised peripheral blood, obtained on day 0 of AZD1222 vaccination. The receptor set was obtained from an adult in good health.

The chain combines TRBV15 with TRBJ2-7; possibly TRBD1 for D (6 bases). Looked up from germline, CDR1 is LNHNV and CDR2 is YYDKDF (reference sequence). CDR3 length: 13 residues. V gave up 9 bases and J gave up 2 bases, with 14 bases separating them. CDR3 DNA: TGTGCCACAGCCCAGGGGTACCCCTACGAGCAGTACTTC. It encodes CATAQGYPYEQYF.

This chain connects TRBV4-2 to TRBJ1-2, with TRBD1 matching over 7 bases. This CDR3 region has 14 residues. The germline gives CDR1 LGHNA, CDR2 YNFKEQ. Trimming took 2 bases from V and 4 from J; bases not matched to a gene: 4. This CDR3 is CASSQKGAAYGYTF. The CDR3 coding sequence is TGTGCCAGCAGCCAAAAGGGGGCGGCCTATGGCTACACCTTC.

The V call is TRBV6-5, the J call TRBJ2-2, with no clear D. V gave up 6 bases and J gave up 1 base, with 9 bases separating them. The CDR3 runs to 14 residues. Germline CDR1 MNHEY, CDR2 SVGAGI. The CDR3 coding sequence is TGTGCCAGCAGGACGGAAGGGAACACCGGGGAGCTGTTTTTT. Protein product: CASRTEGNTGELFF.

The CDR3 protein is CASSLFPIKREGRTDTQYF. The CDR3 DNA follows: TGTGCCAGCAGTTTATTCCCGATTAAGCGGGAGGGCCGAACAGATACGCAGTATTTT. V is TRBV28 and J is TRBJ2-3; TRBD2 aligns across 10 bases. Germline values: CDR1 MDHEN, CDR2 SYDVKM. CDR3 length equals 19 residues. Unmatched junction bases numbered 13, after V lost 1 base and J lost 3 bases.

The sample holds a few counts of this clone. V usage is TRBV24-1 and J usage is TRBJ1-6; maybe TRBD1 (6 bases). This CDR3 contains 14 residues. The germline V and J ends were trimmed by 4 bases and 10 bases, with 13 bases remaining between them. Germline lookup yields CDR1 KGHDR and CDR2 SFDVKD. The CDR3 DNA sequence: TGTGCCACCAGTGACCGATGGGACAAATCACCCCTCCACTTT. Amino acid sequence: CATSDRWDKSPLHF.

V is TRBV28 and J is TRBJ1-2; 9 positions match TRBD1. This CDR3 is built from 15 residues. With V trimmed by 2 bases and J by 5 bases, 6 bases remained unmatched. The germline V gene encodes CDR1 MDHEN and CDR2 SYDVKM. The CDR3 nucleotides read TGTGCCAGCAGTTTAGGGACAGGGAACTTTTATGGCTACACCTTC. Translated, it gives CASSLGTGNFYGYTF.

The CDR3 DNA reads TGCGCCAGCAGCCCTTCAGGGGGCCTTTACATTTACACTGAAGCTTTCTTT. Its translation: CASSPSGGLYIYTEAFF. The chain carries TRBV4-3 and TRBJ1-1; 8 nucleotides match TRBD1. The junction had 13 bases not matched to a gene; V was cut back by 4 bases and J by 3 bases. The germline V gene has CDR1 LGHNA and CDR2 YSLEER. There are 17 residues in the CDR3.

The J gene is TRBJ2-2, the V gene TRBV5-5; 7 bases are shared with TRBD1. Unmatched junction bases numbered 11, after V lost 3 bases and J lost 6 bases. CDR3 length: 16 amino acids. CDR1 is SGHKS, CDR2 YYEKEE, per germline (reference sequence). The CDR3 loop is CASSSQLRGRAGELFF. The CDR3 DNA follows: TGTGCCAGCAGCTCCCAACTTAGGGGGCGGGCCGGGGAGCTGTTTTTT.

The V gene is TRBV18, the J gene TRBJ2-1; 8 nucleotides line up with TRBD2. The CDR3 consists of 13 residues. The V gene's germline CDR1 is KGHSH and CDR2 LQKENI. V dropped 5 bases and J dropped 6; count of bases not matched to a gene: 3. The CDR3 DNA reads TGTGCCAGCTCAGCCGGGACTAGCAATGAGCAGTTCTTC. Translating gives CASSAGTSNEQFF.

The chain links TRBV27 to TRBJ1-2; the match to TRBD1 covers 10 bases. Germline lookup yields CDR1 MNHEY and CDR2 SMNVEV (reference sequence). V lost 6 bases, J lost 4 bases, and 5 bases stayed unmatched. The CDR3 spans 14 residues. Written as DNA, the CDR3 is TGTGCCAGCAGGTACCGGGACAGGGGCTATGGCTACACCTTC. The encoded protein is CASRYRDRGYGYTF.

The V and J genes are TRBV11-3 and TRBJ2-1, with D perhaps given as TRBD1 or TRBD2 (5 bases each). The V end lost 5 bases, the J end lost 6 bases, and 14 bases lay between the germline ends. The germline gives CDR1 SGHNT, CDR2 YENEEA. CDR3 length equals 14 residues. This chain's CDR3 is CASSLSGTLNEQFF. CDR3 nucleotide sequence: TGTGCCAGCAGCCTTTCCGGGACCCTCAATGAGCAGTTCTTC.

There are a few counts of this clone. The V call is TRBV28, the J call TRBJ1-5; TRBD1 is a possible D gene (6 bases). The CDR3 has 15 amino acids. Between the trimmed V and J ends, which lost 3 bases and 4 bases, there was a span of 13 bases. Germline assignment: CDR1 MDHEN and CDR2 SYDVKM. The DNA of the CDR3 is TGTGCCAGCAGTTTTACGGGGGCGAGGAATCAGCCCCAGCATTTT. It is translated as CASSFTGARNQPQHF.

The CDR3 region has the DNA TGTGCCAGCAGTGTCACCGGGACCGCCTCAGAAGCTTTCTTT. As protein: CASSVTGTASEAFF. This chain links TRBV6-4 with TRBJ1-1; a possible D gene is TRBD1 (5 bases). CDR3 length: 14 amino acids. The V end lost 4 bases, the J end lost 8 bases, and 17 bases lay between the germline ends. The germline gives CDR1 MRHNA, CDR2 SNTAGT.